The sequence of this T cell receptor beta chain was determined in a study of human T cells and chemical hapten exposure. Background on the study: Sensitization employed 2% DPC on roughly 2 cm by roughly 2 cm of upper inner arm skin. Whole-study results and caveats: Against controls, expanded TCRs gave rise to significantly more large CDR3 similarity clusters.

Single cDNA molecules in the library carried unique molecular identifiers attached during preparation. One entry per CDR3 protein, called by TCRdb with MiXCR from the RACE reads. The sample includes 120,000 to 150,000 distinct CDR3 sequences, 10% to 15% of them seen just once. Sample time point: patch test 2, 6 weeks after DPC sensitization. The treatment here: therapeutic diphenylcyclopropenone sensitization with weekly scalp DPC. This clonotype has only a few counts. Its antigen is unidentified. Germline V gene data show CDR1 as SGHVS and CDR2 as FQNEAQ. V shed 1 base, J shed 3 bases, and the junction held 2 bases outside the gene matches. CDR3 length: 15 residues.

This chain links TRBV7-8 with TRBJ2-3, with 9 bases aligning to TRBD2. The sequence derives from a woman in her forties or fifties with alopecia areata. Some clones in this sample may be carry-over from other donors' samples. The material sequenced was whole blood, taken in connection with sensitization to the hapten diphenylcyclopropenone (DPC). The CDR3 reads CASSLGGRATDTQYF. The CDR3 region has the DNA TGTGCCAGCAGCTTAGGCGGGAGGGCGACAGATACGCAGTATTTT.